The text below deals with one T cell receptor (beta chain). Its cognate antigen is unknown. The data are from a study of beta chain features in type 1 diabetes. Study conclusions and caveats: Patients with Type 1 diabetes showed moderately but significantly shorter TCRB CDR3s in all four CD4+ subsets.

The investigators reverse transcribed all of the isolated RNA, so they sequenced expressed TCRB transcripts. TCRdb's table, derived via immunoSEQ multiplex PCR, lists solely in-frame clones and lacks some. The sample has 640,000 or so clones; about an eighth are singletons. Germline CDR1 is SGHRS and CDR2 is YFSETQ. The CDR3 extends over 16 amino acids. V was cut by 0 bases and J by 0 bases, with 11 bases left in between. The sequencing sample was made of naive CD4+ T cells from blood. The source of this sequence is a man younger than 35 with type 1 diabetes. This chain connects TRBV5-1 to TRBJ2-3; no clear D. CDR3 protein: CASSLGASPSTDTQYF. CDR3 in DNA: TGCGCCAGCAGCTTGGGGGCCAGTCCTAGCACAGATACGCAGTATTTT. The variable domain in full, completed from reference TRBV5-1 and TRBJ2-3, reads KAGVTQTPRYLIKTRGQQVTLSCSPISGHRSVSWYQQTPGQGLQFLFEYFSETQRNKGNFPGRFSGRQFSNSRSEMNVSTLELGDSALYLCASSLGASPSTDTQYFGPGTRLTVL.